The 25 T cell receptor beta chains below were found in one sample sequenced in a study of blood T cell repertoires in COVID-19. The repertoire was sequenced with immunoSEQ multiplex PCR; TCRdb's copy has only in-frame clones and lacks some. The sample carries 200,000 or so clones, roughly 79% recorded once. The material sequenced was peripheral blood. These receptors were taken from a woman of 80 years or more with COVID-19, enrolled during active disease.

This clone was recorded a few times. The J gene is TRBJ2-3, the V gene TRBV18; 10 bases are a match to TRBD1. The junction had 4 bases not matched to a gene; V was cut back by 0 bases and J by 4 bases. The germline V gene encodes CDR1 KGHSH and CDR2 LQKENI. This CDR3 region has 16 residues. CDR3 sequence (DNA): TGTGCCAGCTCACCACCGCGGACAGGGGGGGCAGATACGCAGTATTTT. Protein sequence: CASSPPRTGGADTQYF.

This chain connects TRBV10-2 to TRBJ2-1, with TRBD1 matching over 7 bases. CDR1 is WSHSY and CDR2 is SAAADI in the germline V gene. This CDR3 is built from 16 residues. V lost 6 bases to trimming and J lost 2 bases; unmatched junction nucleotides: 10. This CDR3 reads CASSRRGTDPYNEQFF. DNA of the CDR3: TGCGCCAGCAGCCGCAGGGGGACCGACCCCTACAATGAGCAGTTCTTC.

The J gene is TRBJ1-5, the V gene TRBV6-5; 10 bases agree with TRBD1. In germline, CDR1 is MNHEY, CDR2 SVGAGI. V gave up 6 bases and J gave up 6 bases; unmatched junction bases: 8. The CDR3 loop spans 15 amino acids. CDR3 DNA sequence: TGTGCCAGCAGCCCGGGGACAGGGGAGGGTCAGCCCCAGCATTTT. It yields the protein CASSPGTGEGQPQHF.

The rearrangement uses TRBV19 and TRBJ2-2; perhaps TRBD1 as D (5 bases). This CDR3 comprises 15 residues. Germline CDR1 LNHDA, CDR2 SQIVND (reference sequence). V shed 5 bases and J shed 5 bases, with 15 bases lying between them. The CDR3 DNA reads as TGTGCCAGTAGTGCCGGCCTGGCAGGGACCGGGGAGCTGTTTTTT. Residues: CASSAGLAGTGELFF. The variable domain in full, completed from reference TRBV19 and TRBJ2-2, reads DGGITQSPKYLFRKEGQNVTLSCEQNLNHDAMYWYRQDPGQGLRLIYYSQIVNDFQKGDIAEGYSVSREKKESFPLTVTSAQKNPTAFYLCASSAGLAGTGELFFGEGSRLTVL.

The chain uses TRBV18 and TRBJ2-1; TRBD2 agrees at 8 bases. Trimming took 6 bases from V and 0 from J; bases not matched to a gene: 10. Germline assignment: CDR1 KGHSH and CDR2 LQKENI. The CDR3 covers 17 residues. The CDR3 sequence: CASSGTRGASSYNEQFF. CDR3 bases: TGTGCCAGCTCCGGGACTAGGGGTGCTAGCTCCTACAATGAGCAGTTCTTC.

Only a few counts were recorded for this clone. V is TRBV11-3 and J is TRBJ2-7; possibly TRBD1 for D (6 bases). V dropped 8 bases and J dropped 4 bases, with 21 bases sitting between them. The CDR3 runs 15 residues. Germline CDR1 reads SGHNT; CDR2 reads YENEEA. In DNA, the CDR3 is TGTGCCAGCGGCCTCCCCGGGACAAGGTTTTACGAGCAGTACTTC. Translated, it gives CASGLPGTRFYEQYF.

This clone turned up a few times. The rearrangement links TRBV7-2 to TRBJ1-4; weak D call: TRBD1 (5 bases). This CDR3 contains 14 residues. Germline V gene sequence: CDR1 SGHTA, CDR2 FQGNSA. Trimming pared 1 base from V and 8 bases from J, leaving 11 bases between. The CDR3: CASSLVQASEKLFF. The CDR3 nucleotides are TGTGCCAGCAGCTTAGTACAGGCCTCCGAAAAACTGTTTTTT.

The sample holds one count of this clone. J is TRBJ2-2 and V is TRBV7-8; a weak D match, TRBD1 (6 bases). Germline V gene data show CDR1 as SGHVS and CDR2 as FQNEAQ. The length of the CDR3 is 14 residues. The ends were cut back, 5 bases at V and 7 bases at J, with 14 bases in the middle. The CDR3 DNA reads as TGTGCCAGCAGCGGGCCAGGGGTTTACGGGGAGCTGTTTTTT. Translating gives CASSGPGVYGELFF. The whole variable domain, remainder taken from reference TRBV7-8 and TRBJ2-2, is GAGVSQSPRYKVAKRGQDVALRCDPISGHVSLFWYQQALGQGPEFLTYFQNEAQLDKSGLPSDRFFAERPEGSVSTLKIQRTQQEDSAVYLCASSGPGVYGELFFGEGSRLTVL.

The chain combines TRBV6-5 with TRBJ1-2, with TRBD1 identical over 8 bases. The CDR3 runs to 13 residues. J gave up 8 bases and V 4 bases, and 6 bases lay outside the gene matches. Germline-derived CDR1 and CDR2 are MNHEY and SVGAGI. CDR3 region: CASSSDRGGGYTF. Here the CDR3 DNA reads TGTGCCAGCAGTTCCGACAGGGGTGGAGGCTACACCTTC.

As to this clone: Other DNA sequences of this sample code for an identical CDR3. The genes are TRBV2 and TRBJ2-7, with D tentatively TRBD1 (5 bases). Looked up from germline, CDR1 is SNHLY and CDR2 is FYNNEI. This CDR3 has 12 residues. The V gene lost 3 bases and the J gene lost 3 bases, with 6 bases spanning the gap. The CDR3 DNA is TGTGCCAGCAGTGATCAGGGCTACGAGCAGTACTTC. Translation: CASSDQGYEQYF. Looking up the rest from reference TRBV2 and TRBJ2-7 gives the full variable domain: EPEVTQTPSHQVTQMGQEVILRCVPISNHLYFYWYRQILGQKVEFLVSFYNNEISEKSEIFDDQFSVERPDGSNFTLKIRSTKLEDSAMYFCASSDQGYEQYFGPGTRLTVT.

V usage is TRBV5-4 and J usage is TRBJ2-7; a possible D gene is TRBD1 (6 bases). From germline, CDR1 is SGHNT and CDR2 YYREEE (reference sequence). The length of the CDR3 is 11 residues. V was pared by 4 bases and J by 6 bases, with 8 bases between. CDR3 in DNA: TGTGCCAGCAGCGGCAGGGGCGAGCAGTACTTC. Translated: CASSGRGEQYF. Supplemented by reference TRBV5-4 and TRBJ2-7, the full variable domain reads ETGVTQSPTHLIKTRGQQVTLRCSSQSGHNTVSWYQQALGQGPQFIFQYYREEENGRGNFPPRFSGLQFPNYSSELNVNALELDDSALYLCASSGRGEQYFGPGTRLTVT.

This clone was seen a few times. The chain carries TRBV27 and TRBJ2-1; 8 bases agree with TRBD2. The V gene end was trimmed by 3 bases and the J gene end by 6 bases; junction bases not matched to a gene: 10. The CDR3 is 16 residues long. In germline, CDR1 is MNHEY, CDR2 SMNVEV (reference sequence). The CDR3 loop reads CASSLGSGSYVNEQFF. The CDR3 nucleotides read TGTGCCAGCAGTTTGGGGAGCGGGAGTTATGTCAATGAGCAGTTCTTC.

This clone was seen only once. The gene calls are TRBV5-4 and TRBJ1-1; weak D call: TRBD1 (5 bases). Germline lookup yields CDR1 SGHNT and CDR2 YYREEE (reference sequence). This CDR3 is 17 amino acids long. V was shortened by 0 bases and J by 4 bases, with 19 bases between the two germline ends. Written as DNA, the CDR3 is TGTGCCAGCAGCTTGGGTCCCTACCTGGACACGGGCACTGAAGCTTTCTTT. Translating it yields CASSLGPYLDTGTEAFF.

The chain carries TRBV10-3 and TRBJ2-1; D not resolved. The germline CDR1 and CDR2 sequences are ENHRY and SYGVKD. V shed 4 bases and J shed 10 bases, with 8 bases lying between them. The CDR3 has 11 residues. CDR3 loop: CAISGGGEQFF. In DNA form, the CDR3 reads TGTGCCATCAGTGGCGGTGGCGAGCAGTTCTTC.

The chain combines TRBV7-6 with TRBJ2-1; D gene uncertain. Germline CDR1 reads SGHVS; CDR2 reads FNYEAQ. CDR3 length: 16 amino acids. The V end lost 4 bases, the J end lost 4 bases, and 17 bases lay between the germline ends. The CDR3 here is CASSWASGPGYNEQFF. CDR3 DNA sequence: TGTGCCAGCAGCTGGGCGTCTGGTCCTGGGTACAATGAGCAGTTCTTC.

This clone was seen a handful of times. This chain uses TRBV28 with TRBJ2-2; TRBD1 matches at 8 bases. The J segment lost 6 bases and the V segment lost 5 bases, leaving 11 bases of the junction unmatched. The CDR3 has 16 residues. The germline gives CDR1 MDHEN, CDR2 SYDVKM. In nucleotides, the CDR3 is TGTGCCAGCAGTGTTTTAGGACAGGGAACCTCCGGGGAGCTGTTTTTT. Protein product: CASSVLGQGTSGELFF.

This sequence joins TRBV18 and TRBJ1-4; the D gene is possibly TRBD1 (6 bases). The CDR3 extends over 14 amino acids. Germline lookup yields CDR1 KGHSH and CDR2 LQKENI. V shed 3 bases and J shed 7 bases, with 12 bases lying between them. CDR3 sequence: CASSPRGRSEKLFF. Here the CDR3 DNA reads TGTGCCAGCTCACCCAGGGGCCGTTCTGAAAAACTGTTTTTT.

The gene calls are TRBV28 and TRBJ1-3; TRBD1 matches 9 bases. Germline assignment: CDR1 MDHEN and CDR2 SYDVKM. V gave up 6 bases and J gave up 0 bases; unmatched junction bases: 6. This CDR3 region has 16 residues. CDR3 coding DNA: TGTGCCAGCAGGGGGACAGGGAAGACCTCTGGAAACACCATATATTTT. Its translation is CASRGTGKTSGNTIYF.

The V call is TRBV7-7, the J call TRBJ1-1; a possible D gene is TRBD1 (6 bases). The length of the CDR3 is 13 residues. Trimming removed 11 bases from V and 2 bases from J, with 15 bases in between. Germline-derived CDR1 and CDR2 are SSHAT and FNYEAQ (reference sequence). Here the CDR3 DNA reads TGTGCCGGTGGGGGCTGGAGTAACACTGAAGCTTTCTTT. Translation gives CAGGGWSNTEAFF.

The chain recombines TRBV19 with TRBJ1-1; 7 nucleotides agree with TRBD1. CDR3 length: 15 residues. V dropped 3 bases and J dropped 1; count of bases not matched to a gene: 5. Germline lookup yields CDR1 LNHDA and CDR2 SQIVND (reference sequence). CDR3 nucleotide sequence: TGTGCCAGTAGTATGGGGACAGACCAGAACACTGAAGCTTTCTTT. Translated: CASSMGTDQNTEAFF. Together with reference TRBV19 and TRBJ1-1, the CDR3 gives the full variable domain: DGGITQSPKYLFRKEGQNVTLSCEQNLNHDAMYWYRQDPGQGLRLIYYSQIVNDFQKGDIAEGYSVSREKKESFPLTVTSAQKNPTAFYLCASSMGTDQNTEAFFGQGTRLTVV.

The V and J genes are TRBV15 and TRBJ1-5; TRBD1 agrees at 8 bases. The CDR3 has 13 amino acids. Germline CDR1 and CDR2: LNHNV and YYDKDF (reference sequence). V shed 7 bases and J 5 bases; nucleotides not matched to a gene: 4. Here the CDR3 reads CATTDRVDQPQHF. The DNA for the CDR3 is TGTGCCACCACGGACAGGGTGGATCAGCCCCAGCATTTT.

In this sample, this clone turned up a few times. The chain recombines TRBV5-1 with TRBJ2-1; D perhaps matches TRBD2 (7 bases). CDR1 and CDR2 (germline): SGHRS, YFSETQ. This CDR3 contains 19 residues. V dropped 4 bases and J dropped 0 bases, with 23 bases sitting between them. CDR3 nucleotide sequence: TGCGCCAGCAGCCCACTACCGGGGGCTAGCGGCAACTCCTACAATGAGCAGTTCTTC. The encoded protein is CASSPLPGASGNSYNEQFF. The variable domain in full, completed from reference TRBV5-1 and TRBJ2-1, reads KAGVTQTPRYLIKTRGQQVTLSCSPISGHRSVSWYQQTPGQGLQFLFEYFSETQRNKGNFPGRFSGRQFSNSRSEMNVSTLELGDSALYLCASSPLPGASGNSYNEQFFGPGTRLTVL.

This clone was observed a few times. The V call is TRBV6-1, the J call TRBJ1-2; D is perhaps TRBD1 (5 bases). V gave up 0 bases and J gave up 2 bases, with 7 bases separating them. CDR1 is MNHNS, CDR2 SASEGT, per germline. The CDR3 covers 14 residues. In nucleotides, the CDR3 is TGTGCCAGCAGTGAAGCTCGGGGGAACTATGGCTACACCTTC. This encodes CASSEARGNYGYTF.

V gene TRBV5-1 combines with J gene TRBJ2-3; TRBD2 agrees at 11 bases. With V trimmed by 0 bases and J by 1 base, 10 bases remained unmatched. From germline, CDR1 is SGHRS and CDR2 YFSETQ. This CDR3 is 19 amino acids long. The CDR3 spells CASSLAGTSGAAGTDTQYF. The CDR3 region has the DNA TGCGCCAGCAGCTTGGCTGGGACTAGCGGAGCCGCGGGCACAGATACGCAGTATTTT.

The V call is TRBV7-8, the J call TRBJ2-1; D uncertain. This CDR3 region has 15 residues. Germline V lookup: CDR1 SGHVS, CDR2 FQNEAQ. Trimming stripped 1 base from V and 8 bases from J, with 15 bases between. CDR3 sequence: CASSLGQRDTYEQFF. The CDR3 bases are TGTGCCAGCAGCTTAGGTCAGCGAGATACCTATGAGCAGTTCTTC. The full variable domain, in which reference TRBV7-8 and TRBJ2-1 provide the parts outside the CDR3, is GAGVSQSPRYKVAKRGQDVALRCDPISGHVSLFWYQQALGQGPEFLTYFQNEAQLDKSGLPSDRFFAERPEGSVSTLKIQRTQQEDSAVYLCASSLGQRDTYEQFFGPGTRLTVL.